The 29 T cell receptor beta chains presented below share a single source sample, sequenced in a study of CD8+CD57+ T cells in acquired aplastic anemia. Genomic DNA templated the TCR beta VDJ and CDR3 profiling. TCRdb reprocessed the reads with MiXCR, giving one entry per CDR3 protein. The table has 150,000 to 200,000 distinct CDR3 sequences, about 60% seen once; the top ten hold under 50%. Sample: sorted CD4+, CD8+, or CD8+CD57+ T cells (not recorded which) from PBMCs. The receptors derive from a human donor in good health.

The J gene is TRBJ1-6, the V gene TRBV7-9; 8 bases line up with TRBD1. V was pared by 5 bases and J by 14 bases, with 8 bases of the junction left unmatched. CDR3 length equals 13 residues. Germline V lookup: CDR1 SEHNR, CDR2 FQNEAQ (reference sequence). The CDR3 DNA follows: TGTGCCAGCAGCCCTTTGGACAGGGAGGCCCTCCACTTT. Its protein is CASSPLDREALHF.

This clonotype has a count of ten or more. V and J are TRBV7-9 and TRBJ2-7; the D is unclear. Germline V gives CDR1 SEHNR, CDR2 FQNEAQ (reference sequence). The CDR3 has 12 amino acids. V lost 5 bases to trimming and J lost 4 bases, with 9 bases between them. CDR3: CASSDHPYEQYF. The CDR3 bases are TGTGCCAGCAGCGATCATCCGTACGAGCAGTACTTC.

The V gene is TRBV7-9, the J gene TRBJ1-5; 7 positions match TRBD1. V shed 1 base and J 0 bases; nucleotides not matched to a gene: 0. The germline V gene encodes CDR1 SEHNR and CDR2 FQNEAQ (reference sequence). This CDR3 is 15 amino acids long. The CDR3 DNA reads as TGTGCCAGCAGCTTAGGGGACAGTAGCAATCAGCCCCAGCATTTT. Encoded protein: CASSLGDSSNQPQHF.

The rearrangement uses TRBV5-1 and TRBJ2-3; 14 positions match TRBD2. V dropped 3 bases and J dropped 4; count of bases not matched to a gene: 4. This CDR3 has 16 residues. Germline assignment: CDR1 SGHRS and CDR2 YFSETQ. The CDR3 nucleotides read TGCGCCAGCAGCTCGGGACTAGCGGGAGATGCAGATACGCAGTATTTT. Translating it yields CASSSGLAGDADTQYF.

This clonotype has a count of ten or more. The genes are TRBV7-8 and TRBJ2-5; 11 bases are a match to TRBD2. The CDR3 runs to 16 residues. Trimming took 5 bases from V and 0 from J; bases not matched to a gene: 5. The germline V gene encodes CDR1 SGHVS and CDR2 FQNEAQ. The CDR3 DNA sequence: TGTGCCAGCAGCCTTAGCGGGAGGGCGTACCAAGAGACCCAGTACTTC. As protein: CASSLSGRAYQETQYF.

Notes on this clonotype: At one of its ends the junction is not consistent with the germline gene, which may arise from a read error. J is TRBJ2-7 and V is TRBV9; D might be TRBD1 (6 bases). Germline CDR1 reads SGDLS; CDR2 reads YYNGEE. The CDR3 sequence is 13 residues long. CDR3 protein: CASSVDPGDERYF. CDR3 nucleotide sequence: TGTGCCAGCAGCGTAGACCCAGGGGACGAGCGGTACTTC.

As to this clonotype: As the CDR3 is not closed by the conserved phenylalanine or tryptophan, this likely results from a read error. V usage is TRBV24-1 and J usage is TRBJ1-2, with a possible D match to TRBD1 (5 bases). Between the trimmed V and J ends, which lost 4 bases and 8 bases, there was a span of 22 bases. This CDR3 is built from 16 residues. Germline V lookup: CDR1 KGHDR, CDR2 SFDVKD. The CDR3 loop is CATSDSGAGTSMGYTS. DNA for the CDR3: TGTGCCACCAGTGACTCCGGGGCCGGGACGTCTATGGGCTACACCTCC.

The V and J genes are TRBV7-9 and TRBJ2-3, with 13 bases matching TRBD2. V gave up 1 base and J gave up 4 bases; unmatched junction bases: 2. From germline, CDR1 is SEHNR and CDR2 FQNEAQ (reference sequence). CDR3 size: 16 residues. CDR3 DNA: TGTGCCAGCAGCTTAGGACTAGCGGGAGGACCAGATACGCAGTATTTT. Protein: CASSLGLAGGPDTQYF.

This chain's CDR3 is CASSLRAGTSNTEAFF. The CDR3 DNA reads TGTGCCAGCAGCTTGCGGGCCGGGACGTCGAACACTGAAGCTTTCTTT. The chain uses TRBV7-8 and TRBJ1-1, with D tentatively TRBD1 (5 bases). Germline V gene data show CDR1 as SGHVS and CDR2 as FQNEAQ. V gave up 3 bases and J gave up 1 base, with 15 bases separating them. CDR3 length: 16 residues.

The V call is TRBV5-1, the J call TRBJ2-1, with 7 bases lining up with TRBD1. This CDR3 contains 15 residues. V dropped 0 bases and J dropped 2; count of bases not matched to a gene: 2. The germline V gene has CDR1 SGHRS and CDR2 YFSETQ. The CDR3 region has the DNA TGCGCCAGCAGCTTGGAGGGGGCCACCTACAATGAGCAGTTCTTC. It is translated as CASSLEGATYNEQFF.

This clonotype occurred many times. This chain connects TRBV29-1 to TRBJ2-7; D is perhaps TRBD1 or TRBD2 (6 bases each). From germline, CDR1 is SQVTM and CDR2 ANQGSEA. This CDR3 has 16 residues. Trimming took off 3 bases at V and 2 bases at J, with 20 bases between the two ends. The CDR3 coding sequence is TGCAGCGTTGATGGGGGGCCACAGGGAAGTGCCTACGAGCAGTACTTC. Amino acids: CSVDGGPQGSAYEQYF.

This rearrangement joins TRBV5-1 to TRBJ2-1, with a tentative D call TRBD2 (5 bases). Trimming shortened V by 3 bases and J by 3 bases, and 10 bases separated the two germline ends. The CDR3 covers 14 residues. Germline V gives CDR1 SGHRS, CDR2 YFSETQ. In DNA form, the CDR3 reads TGCGCCAGCAGCTCCTCTCGGGACTACAATGAGCAGTTCTTC. Protein: CASSSSRDYNEQFF.

V is TRBV6-1 and J is TRBJ2-3; TRBD1 matches 8 bases. The germline gives CDR1 MNHNS, CDR2 SASEGT. The CDR3 has 14 amino acids. The trim removed 3 bases at V and 4 bases at J, leaving 3 bases unmatched. The CDR3 loop is CASSDSTGADTQYF. CDR3 DNA sequence: TGTGCCAGCAGTGACTCGACAGGGGCAGATACGCAGTATTTT.

This chain links TRBV15 with TRBJ2-1; D unresolved. V was clipped by 2 bases and J by 4 bases, with 15 bases between them. The CDR3 covers 16 residues. Germline V gene data show CDR1 as LNHNV and CDR2 as YYDKDF (reference sequence). CDR3 protein: CATSRPDSDRYNEQFF. The CDR3 DNA sequence: TGTGCCACCAGCAGACCTGACTCGGACCGATACAATGAGCAGTTCTTC. The full variable domain, its missing parts supplied by reference TRBV15 and TRBJ2-1, is DAMVIQNPRYQVTQFGKPVTLSCSQTLNHNVMYWYQQKSSQAPKLLFHYYDKDFNNEADTPDNFQSRRPNTSFCFLDIRSPGLGDTAMYLCATSRPDSDRYNEQFFGPGTRLTVL.

The rearrangement uses TRBV19 and TRBJ1-1; 11 nucleotides align to TRBD1. Germline V CDR1 and CDR2: LNHDA, SQIVND (reference sequence). The CDR3 covers 16 residues. J gave up 0 bases and V 5 bases, and 5 bases lay outside the gene matches. CDR3 coding DNA: TGTGCCAGTAGTCCGGGACAGGGGGGCATGAACACTGAAGCTTTCTTT. It encodes CASSPGQGGMNTEAFF.

This chain uses TRBV28 with TRBJ2-7; D perhaps matches TRBD2 (6 bases). V was clipped by 5 bases and J by 0 bases, with 17 bases between them. CDR1 is MDHEN, CDR2 SYDVKM, per germline. The length of the CDR3 is 16 residues. The CDR3 nucleotides are TGTGCCAGCAGTGCTTCCGGGACTCTTAGCTCCTACGAGCAGTACTTC. Protein product: CASSASGTLSSYEQYF.

In this sample, this clonotype turned up a few times. The chain links TRBV7-2 to TRBJ2-1, with TRBD2 matching 8 bases. Germline loops: CDR1 SGHTA, CDR2 FQGNSA. The CDR3 has 13 residues. V dropped 5 bases and J dropped 8; count of bases not matched to a gene: 5. The CDR3 coding sequence is TGTGCCAGCAGCCCCCGGACTAGCCATGAGCAGTTCTTC. It codes for CASSPRTSHEQFF.

Only a few counts were recorded for this clonotype. This rearrangement joins TRBV29-1 to TRBJ1-1, with TRBD1 as a possible D gene (5 bases). V was trimmed by 4 bases and J by 5 bases, leaving 14 bases between them. CDR1 SQVTM and CDR2 ANQGSEA come from the germline V gene. This CDR3 is built from 13 residues. CDR3 sequence: CSVGVGEGTEAFF. CDR3 DNA sequence: TGCAGCGTTGGTGTGGGGGAGGGAACTGAAGCTTTCTTT.

The V and J genes are TRBV2 and TRBJ1-4, with TRBD1 matching 7 bases. The germline V gene has CDR1 SNHLY and CDR2 FYNNEI. With 3 bases clipped from V and 3 bases from J, the junction kept 1 base outside the gene matches. The CDR3 loop spans 14 amino acids. The CDR3 protein is CASSEDRPNEKLFF. For the CDR3, the DNA is TGTGCCAGCAGTGAGGACAGGCCTAATGAAAAACTGTTTTTT.

The chain links TRBV5-5 to TRBJ2-5, with D possibly matching TRBD2 (6 bases). The CDR3 loop spans 13 amino acids. Trimming took off 6 bases at V and 5 bases at J, with 14 bases between the two ends. Per germline, CDR1 SGHKS and CDR2 YYEKEE (reference sequence). The CDR3 DNA sequence: TGTGCCAGCAAAGAGACTAGTGCGGAGACCCAGTACTTC. It yields the protein CASKETSAETQYF.

This clonotype was recorded many times. The chain combines TRBV6-4 with TRBJ2-3; 9 nucleotides match TRBD1. The germline V gene encodes CDR1 MRHNA and CDR2 SNTAGT. The CDR3 extends over 15 amino acids. With V trimmed by 5 bases and J by 4 bases, 7 bases remained unmatched. For the CDR3, the DNA is TGTGCCAGCAGTTCCGGGACAGGGTCGGCAGATACGCAGTATTTT. Its translation is CASSSGTGSADTQYF.

The V call is TRBV14, the J call TRBJ1-6, with D possibly TRBD1 on 6 matching bases. The germline CDR1 and CDR2 sequences are SGHDN and FVKESK. This CDR3 has 15 residues. V gave up 4 bases and J gave up 7 bases, with 14 bases separating them. CDR3 bases: TGTGCCAGCAGCCCGACGGGCGGGACAAATTCACCCCTCCACTTT. Its translation is CASSPTGGTNSPLHF.

The chain couples TRBV30 to TRBJ2-3; D gene ambiguous. The CDR3 has 11 residues. The V gene's germline CDR1 is GTSNPN and CDR2 SVGIG (reference sequence). V gave up 1 base and J gave up 6 bases, with 5 bases separating them. The CDR3 DNA reads TGTGCCTGGAGTGACTCCGATACGCAGTATTTT. Amino acids: CAWSDSDTQYF.

The chain combines TRBV5-1 with TRBJ1-2, with TRBD1 identical over 12 bases. The CDR3 sequence is 16 residues long. CDR1 and CDR2 from the germline V gene are SGHRS and YFSETQ. After removal of 2 bases from V and 7 bases from J, the junction contained 9 bases not matched to a gene. The CDR3, as DNA: TGCGCCAGCAGCTTTGTCCCGGGACAGGGGGCAGTTGGCTACACCTTC. Its protein product is CASSFVPGQGAVGYTF.

The rearrangement joins TRBV7-9 to TRBJ2-3; 10 bases match TRBD2. Germline assignment: CDR1 SEHNR and CDR2 FQNEAQ (reference sequence). The CDR3 covers 16 residues. The junction had 7 bases not matched to a gene; V was cut back by 3 bases and J by 4 bases. Written as DNA, the CDR3 is TGTGCCAGCAGCTTCGGGTCCGGGACTAGCGCAGATACGCAGTATTTT. Encoded protein: CASSFGSGTSADTQYF.

In the case of this clonotype: A read error may produce the germline difference seen at one junction end. The chain uses TRBV29-1 and TRBJ2-7; no reliable D call. In germline, CDR1 is SQVTM, CDR2 ANQGSEA. The CDR3 extends over 15 amino acids. The CDR3 region has the DNA TGTGCCAGTAGTATACTCTGGGGAAGCTCCTACGAGCAGTACTTC. Its translation is CASSILWGSSYEQYF.

In DNA, the CDR3 is TGTGCCAGTAGTTACCCTCTGCAGCCCCAGCATTTT. Amino acids: CASSYPLQPQHF. This chain joins TRBV19 and TRBJ1-5; the D is unclear. Germline loops: CDR1 LNHDA, CDR2 SQIVND (reference sequence). The V gene lost 5 bases and the J gene lost 7 bases, with 9 bases spanning the gap. The CDR3 loop spans 12 amino acids. The complete variable domain, with remaining parts taken from reference TRBV19 and TRBJ1-5, reads DGGITQSPKYLFRKEGQNVTLSCEQNLNHDAMYWYRQDPGQGLRLIYYSQIVNDFQKGDIAEGYSVSREKKESFPLTVTSAQKNPTAFYLCASSYPLQPQHFGDGTRLSIL.

This clonotype was found many times. The CDR3 nucleotides read TGTGCCAGCAGTTATTCGGGACTAGCGGAGTACGAGCAGTACTTC. Translation: CASSYSGLAEYEQYF. The V and J genes are TRBV6-6 and TRBJ2-7; 11 bases map to TRBD2. The V and J ends lost 3 bases and 4 bases, in that order; junction bases with no gene match: 5. From germline, CDR1 is MNHNY and CDR2 SVGAGI (reference sequence). This CDR3 is built from 15 residues.

The chain recombines TRBV20-1 with TRBJ2-5; D unresolved. The CDR3 consists of 12 residues. The germline V gene has CDR1 DFQATT and CDR2 SNEGSKA (reference sequence). The V end was cut by 3 bases, the J end by 4 bases, with 9 bases between. The CDR3 sequence: CSASSARETQYF. CDR3 in DNA: TGCAGTGCTAGCTCAGCACGAGAGACCCAGTACTTC.